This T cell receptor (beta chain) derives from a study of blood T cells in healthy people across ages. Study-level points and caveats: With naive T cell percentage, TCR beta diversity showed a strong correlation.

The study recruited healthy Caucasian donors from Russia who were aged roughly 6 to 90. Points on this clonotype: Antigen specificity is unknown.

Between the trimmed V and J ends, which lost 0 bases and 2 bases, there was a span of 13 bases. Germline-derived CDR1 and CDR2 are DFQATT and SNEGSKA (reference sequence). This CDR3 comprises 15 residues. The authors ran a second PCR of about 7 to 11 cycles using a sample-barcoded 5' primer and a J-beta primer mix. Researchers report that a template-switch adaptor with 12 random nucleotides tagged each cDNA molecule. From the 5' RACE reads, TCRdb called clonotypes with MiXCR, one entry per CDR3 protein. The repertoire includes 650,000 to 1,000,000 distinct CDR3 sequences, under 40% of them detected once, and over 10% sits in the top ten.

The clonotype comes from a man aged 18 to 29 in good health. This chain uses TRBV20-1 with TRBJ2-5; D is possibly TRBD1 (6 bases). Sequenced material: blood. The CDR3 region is CSARDFVQGQETQYF. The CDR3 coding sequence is TGCAGTGCTAGAGATTTTGTCCAGGGGCAAGAGACCCAGTACTTC.